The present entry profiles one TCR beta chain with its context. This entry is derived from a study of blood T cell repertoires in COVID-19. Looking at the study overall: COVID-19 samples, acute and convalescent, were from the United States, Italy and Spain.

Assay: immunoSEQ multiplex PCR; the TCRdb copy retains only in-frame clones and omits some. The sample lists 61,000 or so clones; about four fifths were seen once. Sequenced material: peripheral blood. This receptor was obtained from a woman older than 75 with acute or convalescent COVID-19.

The DNA of the CDR3 is TGTGCCTCCCAGTTAGCCGGCGGCGGGGAGCTGTTTTTT. Its translation: CASQLAGGGELFF. This chain joins TRBV19 and TRBJ2-2; D remains unclear. The CDR3 runs to 13 residues. With 11 bases removed from V and 7 bases from J, the gap between germline ends came to 17 bases. CDR1 is LNHDA, CDR2 SQIVND, per germline (reference sequence).